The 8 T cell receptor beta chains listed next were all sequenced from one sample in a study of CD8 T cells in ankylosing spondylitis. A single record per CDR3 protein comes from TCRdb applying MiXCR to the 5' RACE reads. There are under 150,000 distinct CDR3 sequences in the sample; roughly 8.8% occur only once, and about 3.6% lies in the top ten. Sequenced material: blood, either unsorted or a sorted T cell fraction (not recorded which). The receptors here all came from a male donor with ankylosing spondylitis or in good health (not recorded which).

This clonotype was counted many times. The CDR3 sequence is CASSLFWRENNEQFF. The CDR3 nucleotides read TGTGCCAGCAGTTTATTCTGGCGGGAGAACAATGAGCAGTTCTTC. The V and J genes are TRBV27 and TRBJ2-1; TRBD2 agrees at 7 bases. CDR1 and CDR2 (germline): MNHEY, SMNVEV (reference sequence). V lost 1 base, J lost 5 bases, and 5 bases stayed unmatched. This CDR3 has 15 amino acids.

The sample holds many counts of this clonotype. For the CDR3, the DNA is TGCAGTGCGGGGAGCGGGACCTACTCCTACGAGCAGTACTTC. Its protein is CSAGSGTYSYEQYF. The V call is TRBV20-1, the J call TRBJ2-7; 7 bases are a match to TRBD2. The CDR3 has 14 residues. V was clipped by 6 bases and J by 0 bases; unmatched bases: 8. The germline V gene encodes CDR1 DFQATT and CDR2 SNEGSKA (reference sequence).

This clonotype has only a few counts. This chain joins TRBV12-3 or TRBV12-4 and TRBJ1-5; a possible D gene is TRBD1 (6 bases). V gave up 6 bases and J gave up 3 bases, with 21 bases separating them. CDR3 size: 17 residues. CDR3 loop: CASSPRQADAPNQPQHF. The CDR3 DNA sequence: TGTGCCAGCAGCCCCAGACAGGCCGACGCCCCCAATCAGCCCCAGCATTTT.

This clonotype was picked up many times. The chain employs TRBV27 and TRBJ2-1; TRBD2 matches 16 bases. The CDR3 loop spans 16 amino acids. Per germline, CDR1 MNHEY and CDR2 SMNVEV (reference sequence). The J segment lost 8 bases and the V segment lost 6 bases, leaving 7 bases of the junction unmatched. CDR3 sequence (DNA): TGTGCCAGCAGGGAGGGACTAGCGGGAGGGAGGTATGAGCAGTTCTTC. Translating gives CASREGLAGGRYEQFF.

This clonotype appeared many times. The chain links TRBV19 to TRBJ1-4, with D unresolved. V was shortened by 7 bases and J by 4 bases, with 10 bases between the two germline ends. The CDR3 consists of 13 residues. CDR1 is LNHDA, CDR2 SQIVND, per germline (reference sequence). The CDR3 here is CASIWRYNEKLFF. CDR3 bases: TGTGCCAGTATTTGGCGGTATAATGAAAAACTGTTTTTT.

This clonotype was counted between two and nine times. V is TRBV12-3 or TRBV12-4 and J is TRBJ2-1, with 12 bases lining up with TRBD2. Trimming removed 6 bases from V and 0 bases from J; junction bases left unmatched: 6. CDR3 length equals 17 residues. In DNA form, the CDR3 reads TGTGCCAGCAGGCCCCTAGCGGGAGGGGCCTCCTACAATGAGCAGTTCTTC. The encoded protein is CASRPLAGGASYNEQFF.

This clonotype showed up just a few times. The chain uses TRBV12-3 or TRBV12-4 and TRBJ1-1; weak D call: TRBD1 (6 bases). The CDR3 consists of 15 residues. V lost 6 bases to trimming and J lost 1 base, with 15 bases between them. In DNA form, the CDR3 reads TGTGCCAGCAGCCCGGGGGGGCGCGGGAACACTGAAGCTTTCTTT. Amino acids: CASSPGGRGNTEAFF.

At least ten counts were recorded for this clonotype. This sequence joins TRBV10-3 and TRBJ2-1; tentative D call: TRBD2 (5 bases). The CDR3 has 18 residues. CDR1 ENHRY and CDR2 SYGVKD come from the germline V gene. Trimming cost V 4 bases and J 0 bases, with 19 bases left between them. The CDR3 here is CAISGWGEDRSSYNEQFF. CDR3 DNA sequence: TGTGCCATCAGTGGTTGGGGAGAGGACCGAAGCTCCTACAATGAGCAGTTCTTC.